The 23 T cell receptor beta chains presented below share a single source sample, sequenced in a study of post-analysis software for immune sequencing data. Unique-molecular-identifier-tagged TCR beta cDNA libraries were used. A single record per CDR3 protein comes from TCRdb applying MiXCR to the PCR reads. This sample has some 370,000 distinct CDR3 sequences, with approximately 33% found just once. Study outcomes and limitations: Five or six TRBV segments (TRBV5-6, TRBV5-1 and TRBV20-1 among them) occurred more frequently in patients than in controls.

Their antigens remain unidentified. Sequencing was performed on blood. These receptors all come from a girl aged 10 to 17 with multiple sclerosis.

CDR3 loop: CASSLGLRQSLSGNTIYF. The CDR3 DNA reads TGTGCCAGCAGCTTAGGTCTAAGGCAGTCGCTCTCTGGAAACACCATATATTTT. The chain combines TRBV7-8 with TRBJ1-3; no firm D call. V was trimmed by 1 base and J by 0 bases, leaving 16 bases between them. Germline assignment: CDR1 SGHVS and CDR2 FQNEAQ. The CDR3 has 18 residues.

The V gene is TRBV3-1, the J gene TRBJ1-1, with D possibly matching TRBD1 (6 bases). Germline lookup yields CDR1 LGHDT and CDR2 YNNKEL (reference sequence). Trimming took 0 bases from V and 3 from J, leaving 11 bases between them. This CDR3 is built from 15 residues. DNA for the CDR3: TGTGCCAGCAGCCAAGAGGGGGCGGAGGACACTGAAGCTTTCTTT. Protein: CASSQEGAEDTEAFF.

For the CDR3, the DNA is TGTGCCACCAGTGAGTCCGACAGGGTTCGAGAGACCCAGTACTTC. Amino acids: CATSESDRVRETQYF. V is TRBV24-1 and J is TRBJ2-5; 7 nucleotides agree with TRBD1. The CDR3 extends over 15 amino acids. Germline-derived CDR1 and CDR2 are KGHDR and SFDVKD. J was trimmed by 4 bases and V by 4 bases; bases with no gene match: 8.

The DNA of the CDR3 is TGCGCCAGCAGCTTGGGATCACTGACAACTGAAGCTTTCTTT. Translated: CASSLGSLTTEAFF. V is TRBV5-1 and J is TRBJ1-1; D is unresolved. The CDR3 length is 14 residues. Germline CDR1 and CDR2: SGHRS and YFSETQ. V lost 0 bases and J 5 bases, leaving 11 bases between the germline ends.

The chain couples TRBV12-3 or TRBV12-4 to TRBJ2-7; D might be TRBD1 (6 bases). The CDR3 is made up of 16 amino acids. The ends were cut back, 1 base at V and 1 base at J, with 14 bases in the middle. CDR3 DNA: TGTGCCAGCAGTTTAGACTGGACAGCTATATCCTACGAGCAGTACTTC. It is translated as CASSLDWTAISYEQYF.

V is TRBV20-1 and J is TRBJ2-1, with TRBD2 matching over 9 bases. The CDR3 covers 14 residues. V lost 6 bases to trimming and J lost 4 bases; unmatched junction nucleotides: 7. Germline CDR1 and CDR2: DFQATT and SNEGSKA (reference sequence). For the CDR3, the DNA is TGCAGTGCGCCGACTAGCGGCGCATACAATGAGCAGTTCTTC. This encodes CSAPTSGAYNEQFF.

The chain is built from TRBV7-2 and TRBJ2-4, with a tentative D call TRBD2 (5 bases). Germline V CDR1 and CDR2: SGHTA, FQGNSA. Trimming removed 4 bases at V and 8 bases at J, with 12 bases between. The CDR3 loop spans 13 amino acids. CDR3 loop: CASSSSGIDIQYF. The DNA of the CDR3 is TGTGCCAGCAGCTCTTCCGGGATAGACATTCAGTACTTC.

This chain connects TRBV7-9 to TRBJ2-7; 8 nucleotides align to TRBD1. Gene TRBJ2-4 matches the end of the DNA better, so the J call may be wrong. The CDR3 is 15 residues long. CDR1 and CDR2 from the germline V gene are SEHNR and FQNEAQ (reference sequence). The CDR3: CASSLTDRDKNIQYF. In DNA, the CDR3 is TGTGCCAGCAGCTTAACGGACAGGGATAAAAACATTCAGTACTTC.

The chain has TRBV5-1 and TRBJ1-5, with D perhaps TRBD1 (5 bases). Germline values: CDR1 SGHRS, CDR2 YFSETQ. Trimming took 2 bases from V and 4 from J, leaving 13 bases between them. The CDR3 has 15 amino acids. DNA for the CDR3: TGCGCCAGCAGCTTAACGGGGCAGGCGAATCAGCCCCAGCATTTT. It yields the protein CASSLTGQANQPQHF. Complete variable domain (other parts from reference TRBV5-1 and TRBJ1-5): KAGVTQTPRYLIKTRGQQVTLSCSPISGHRSVSWYQQTPGQGLQFLFEYFSETQRNKGNFPGRFSGRQFSNSRSEMNVSTLELGDSALYLCASSLTGQANQPQHFGDGTRLSIL.

This clonotype was seen at least ten times. The V gene is TRBV24-1, the J gene TRBJ2-1; tentative D call: TRBD2 (5 bases). The CDR3 length is 14 residues. V lost 4 bases to trimming and J lost 9 bases, with 15 bases between them. Germline lookup yields CDR1 KGHDR and CDR2 SFDVKD. This CDR3 reads CATSERAAGREQFF. CDR3 coding DNA: TGTGCCACCAGTGAACGCGCCGCGGGCCGTGAGCAGTTCTTC.

The table lists this clonotype with a few counts. This sequence joins TRBV7-9 and TRBJ1-5; possible D gene TRBD1, 6 bases. The V end was cut by 2 bases, the J end by 8 bases, with 10 bases between. Germline V gene data show CDR1 as SEHNR and CDR2 as FQNEAQ (reference sequence). This CDR3 has 13 residues. The CDR3 DNA reads as TGTGCCAGCAGCTTACTACAGGGTGAGCCCCAGCATTTT. This translates into CASSLLQGEPQHF.

In its sample, this clonotype was seen many times. The chain has TRBV6-5 and TRBJ1-2; possibly TRBD1 for D (6 bases). Germline V gives CDR1 MNHEY, CDR2 SVGAGI. Trimming shortened V by 0 bases and J by 8 bases, and 13 bases separated the two germline ends. This CDR3 contains 14 residues. This chain's CDR3 is CASSYSGTPWGYTF. For the CDR3, the DNA is TGTGCCAGCAGTTACTCCGGGACACCCTGGGGCTACACCTTC.

J is TRBJ2-1 and V is TRBV2; D perhaps matches TRBD2 (6 bases). The germline V gene has CDR1 SNHLY and CDR2 FYNNEI. This CDR3 has 15 amino acids. Trimming stripped 7 bases from V and 8 bases from J, with 21 bases between. DNA of the CDR3: TGTGCCAGCAAAGGCAGAGCTAAACCGGGAGATGAGCAGTTCTTC. This translates into CASKGRAKPGDEQFF. Filled out from reference TRBV2 and TRBJ2-1, the complete variable domain reads EPEVTQTPSHQVTQMGQEVILRCVPISNHLYFYWYRQILGQKVEFLVSFYNNEISEKSEIFDDQFSVERPDGSNFTLKIRSTKLEDSAMYFCASKGRAKPGDEQFFGPGTRLTVL.

In its sample, this clonotype was seen a few times. V usage is TRBV24-1 and J usage is TRBJ2-1, with no clear D. CDR1 is KGHDR, CDR2 SFDVKD, per germline. V dropped 3 bases and J dropped 11 bases, with 7 bases sitting between them. The CDR3 totals 11 residues. The CDR3: CATSDRKKQFF. The CDR3 coding sequence is TGTGCCACCAGTGATCGGAAAAAGCAGTTCTTC.

The V and J genes are TRBV5-1 and TRBJ2-1; 8 bases are shared with TRBD2. The germline V gene encodes CDR1 SGHRS and CDR2 YFSETQ. The J segment lost 1 base and the V segment lost 3 bases, leaving 3 bases of the junction unmatched. This CDR3 is built from 15 residues. CDR3 nucleotide sequence: TGCGCCAGCAGCTCGGGGGGGACATCCTACAATGAGCAGTTCTTC. It translates to CASSSGGTSYNEQFF.

V usage is TRBV20-1 and J usage is TRBJ2-7; maybe TRBD1 (6 bases). The CDR3 runs to 14 residues. Germline loops: CDR1 DFQATT, CDR2 SNEGSKA (reference sequence). The germline V and J ends were trimmed by 6 bases and 2 bases, with 17 bases remaining between them. The chain's CDR3 is CSAPQGVKTYEQYF. For the CDR3, the DNA is TGCAGTGCCCCACAGGGTGTGAAGACCTACGAGCAGTACTTC.

The chain couples TRBV10-3 to TRBJ2-1, with TRBD2 identical over 9 bases. Germline trimming cut 2 bases from V and 8 bases from J; bases unmatched to any gene: 13. The CDR3 has 17 residues. The germline gives CDR1 ENHRY, CDR2 SYGVKD. CDR3 protein: CAISERASGAPWDEQFF. Written as DNA, the CDR3 is TGTGCCATCAGTGAGAGGGCTAGCGGGGCCCCTTGGGATGAGCAGTTCTTC.

The gene calls are TRBV24-1 and TRBJ2-5, with a possible D match to TRBD2 (5 bases). Trimming stripped 4 bases from V and 3 bases from J, with 11 bases between. The germline V gene has CDR1 KGHDR and CDR2 SFDVKD. The CDR3 runs 14 residues. The CDR3 DNA sequence: TGTGCCACCAGTGACCCTTGGCGGGAAGAGACCCAGTACTTC. The encoded protein is CATSDPWREETQYF.

This clonotype was recorded a few times. J is TRBJ2-6 and V is TRBV6-5; a weak D match, TRBD1 (6 bases). The CDR3 sequence is 14 residues long. V shed 4 bases and J shed 3 bases, with 7 bases lying between them. CDR1 is MNHEY, CDR2 SVGAGI, per germline. The CDR3 DNA reads as TGTGCCAGCAGTTCAGGGGATGGGGCCAACGTCCTGACTTTC. It is translated as CASSSGDGANVLTF.

The chain links TRBV6-2 or TRBV6-3 to TRBJ2-1; TRBD1 aligns across 8 bases. Trimming cost V 0 bases and J 14 bases; bases outside gene matches: 6. This CDR3 comprises 13 residues. Germline-derived CDR1 and CDR2 are MNHEY and SVGEGT. In DNA form, the CDR3 reads TGTGCCAGCAGTTACTCGATGGACAGGGTTAAGTTCTTC. Translated, it gives CASSYSMDRVKFF.

This clonotype was picked up a small number of times. The chain links TRBV7-9 to TRBJ2-7; D could derive from TRBD1 or TRBD2 (5 bases each). Germline values: CDR1 SEHNR, CDR2 FQNEAQ (reference sequence). V was trimmed by 4 bases and J by 5 bases, leaving 18 bases between them. The CDR3 totals 15 residues. The CDR3 coding sequence is TGTGCCAGCAGCTCCTTCGAGGGGCCACTACACGAGCAGTACTTC. Amino acid sequence: CASSSFEGPLHEQYF. The whole variable domain, filled in from reference TRBV7-9 and TRBJ2-7, reads DTGVSQNPRHKITKRGQNVTFRCDPISEHNRLYWYRQTLGQGPEFLTYFQNEAQLEKSRLLSDRFSAERPKGSFSTLEIQRTEQGDSAMYLCASSSFEGPLHEQYFGPGTRLTVT.

The rearrangement joins TRBV4-2 to TRBJ1-6; the D gene is possibly TRBD1 (5 bases). CDR1 and CDR2 from the germline V gene are LGHNA and YNFKEQ. This CDR3 has 16 amino acids. Trimming pared 4 bases from V and 9 bases from J, leaving 19 bases between. This CDR3 reads CASSPSPRGEGSPLHF. The CDR3 bases are TGTGCCAGCAGCCCCTCCCCCCGGGGGGAAGGTTCACCCCTCCACTTT.

The CDR3 nucleotides read TGCGCCAGCAGCTTGGGGGCGGGGCCCAGGACCGGGGAGCTGTTTTTT. Amino acids: CASSLGAGPRTGELFF. This sequence joins TRBV5-1 and TRBJ2-2; D might be TRBD2 (6 bases). The germline V gene encodes CDR1 SGHRS and CDR2 YFSETQ. The V end lost 0 bases, the J end lost 5 bases, and 14 bases lay between the germline ends. The CDR3 loop spans 16 amino acids.